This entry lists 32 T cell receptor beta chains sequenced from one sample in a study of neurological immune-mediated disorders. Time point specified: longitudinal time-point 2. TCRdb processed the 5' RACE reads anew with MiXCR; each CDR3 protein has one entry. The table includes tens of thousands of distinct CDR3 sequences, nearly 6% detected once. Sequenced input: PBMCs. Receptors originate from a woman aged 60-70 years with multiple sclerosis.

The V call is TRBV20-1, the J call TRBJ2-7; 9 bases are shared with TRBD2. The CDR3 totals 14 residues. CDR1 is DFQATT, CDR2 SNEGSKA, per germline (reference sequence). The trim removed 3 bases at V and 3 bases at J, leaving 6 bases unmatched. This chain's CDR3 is CSARLAGEGYEQYF. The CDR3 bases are TGCAGTGCTAGGTTAGCGGGGGAGGGCTACGAGCAGTACTTC.

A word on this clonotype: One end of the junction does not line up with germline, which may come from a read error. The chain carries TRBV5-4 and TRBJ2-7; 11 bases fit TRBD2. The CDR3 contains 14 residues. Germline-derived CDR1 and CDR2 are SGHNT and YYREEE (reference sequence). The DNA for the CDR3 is TGTGCAAGCAGTCTAGCGGGGGGATACTACGAGCAGTACTTC. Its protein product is CASSLAGGYYEQYF.

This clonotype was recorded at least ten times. CDR3 in amino acids: CASSTGDRRSNQPQHF. The CDR3 DNA reads as TGCGCCAGCAGCACCGGGGACAGGCGCAGCAATCAGCCCCAGCATTTT. The J gene is TRBJ1-5, the V gene TRBV5-1; 8 bases match TRBD1. This CDR3 has 16 residues. CDR1 is SGHRS, CDR2 YFSETQ, per germline. Losses at the gene ends were 4 bases for V and 1 base for J; bases not matched to a gene: 7.

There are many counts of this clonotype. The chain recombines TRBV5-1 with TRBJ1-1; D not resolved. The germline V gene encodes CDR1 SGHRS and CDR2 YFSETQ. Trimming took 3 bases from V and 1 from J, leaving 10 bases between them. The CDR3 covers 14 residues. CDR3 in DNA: TGCGCCAGCAGCTACGGACCCGGGAACACTGAAGCTTTCTTT. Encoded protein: CASSYGPGNTEAFF.

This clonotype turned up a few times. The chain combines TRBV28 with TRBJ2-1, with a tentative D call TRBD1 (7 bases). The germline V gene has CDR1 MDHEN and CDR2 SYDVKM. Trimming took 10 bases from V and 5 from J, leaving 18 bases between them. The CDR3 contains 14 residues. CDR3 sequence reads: CANTKAGGNNEQFF. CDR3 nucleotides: TGTGCCAACACAAAAGCAGGGGGGAACAATGAGCAGTTCTTC.

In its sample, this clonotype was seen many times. DNA of the CDR3: TGTGCCAGCAGTTACTACTCCTCGGTGACTAGTAGGGAGACCCAGTACTTC. This translates into CASSYYSSVTSRETQYF. The chain has TRBV6-6 and TRBJ2-5, with TRBD2 as a possible D gene (6 bases). This CDR3 is built from 17 residues. V was cut by 1 base and J by 5 bases, with 20 bases left in between. Germline CDR1 reads MNHNY; CDR2 reads SVGAGI (reference sequence).

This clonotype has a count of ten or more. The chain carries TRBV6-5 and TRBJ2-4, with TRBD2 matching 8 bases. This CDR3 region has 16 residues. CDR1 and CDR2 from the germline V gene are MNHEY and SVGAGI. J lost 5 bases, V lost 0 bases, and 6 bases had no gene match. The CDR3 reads CASSYSGRGDQNIQYF. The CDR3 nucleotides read TGTGCCAGCAGTTACTCAGGGCGGGGGGACCAAAACATTCAGTACTTC.

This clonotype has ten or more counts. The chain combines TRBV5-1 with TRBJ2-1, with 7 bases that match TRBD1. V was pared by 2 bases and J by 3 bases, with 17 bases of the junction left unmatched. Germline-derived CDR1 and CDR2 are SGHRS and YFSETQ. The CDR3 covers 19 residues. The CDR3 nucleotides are TGCGCCAGCAGCTTAGACAGGGCCTTACAAAAAACCCTCTACAATGAGCAGTTCTTC. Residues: CASSLDRALQKTLYNEQFF.

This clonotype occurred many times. As DNA, the CDR3 is TGTGCCAGCAAGGGACTAGCGGGGGTTGGGGAGACCCAGTACTTC. It is translated as CASKGLAGVGETQYF. The gene calls are TRBV27 and TRBJ2-5; 14 nucleotides line up with TRBD2. V was clipped by 7 bases and J by 5 bases; unmatched bases: 6. Germline V gene data show CDR1 as MNHEY and CDR2 as SMNVEV (reference sequence). CDR3 length: 15 amino acids.

CDR3 sequence (DNA): TGCGCCAGCACCCCCGGACAGCCGAACACCGGGGAGCTGTTTTTT. Translation gives CASTPGQPNTGELFF. This chain uses TRBV5-1 with TRBJ2-2; a possible D gene is TRBD1 (6 bases). Trimming cost V 6 bases and J 0 bases, with 12 bases left between them. Germline lookup yields CDR1 SGHRS and CDR2 YFSETQ. There are 15 residues in the CDR3.

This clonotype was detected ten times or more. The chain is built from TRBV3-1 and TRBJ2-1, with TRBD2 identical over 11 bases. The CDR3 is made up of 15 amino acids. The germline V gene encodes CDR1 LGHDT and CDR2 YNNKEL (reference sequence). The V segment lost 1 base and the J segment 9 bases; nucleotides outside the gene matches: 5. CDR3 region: CASSQVIAGGLEQFF. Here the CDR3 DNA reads TGTGCCAGCAGCCAAGTGATAGCGGGGGGGCTTGAGCAGTTCTTC.

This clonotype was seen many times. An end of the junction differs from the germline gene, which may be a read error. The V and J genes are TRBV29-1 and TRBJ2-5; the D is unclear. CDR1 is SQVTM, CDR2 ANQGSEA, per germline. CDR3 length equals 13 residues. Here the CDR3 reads CSVEGYKAETQYF. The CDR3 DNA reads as TGCAGCGTGGAAGGTTACAAGGCGGAGACCCAGTACTTC.

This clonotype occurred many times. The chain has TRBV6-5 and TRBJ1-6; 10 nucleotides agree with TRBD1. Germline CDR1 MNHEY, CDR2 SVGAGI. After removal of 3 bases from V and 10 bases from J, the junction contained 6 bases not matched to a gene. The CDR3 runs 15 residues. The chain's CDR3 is CASSYSTGGESPLHF. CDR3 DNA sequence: TGTGCCAGCAGTTATTCGACAGGGGGCGAGTCACCCCTCCACTTT.

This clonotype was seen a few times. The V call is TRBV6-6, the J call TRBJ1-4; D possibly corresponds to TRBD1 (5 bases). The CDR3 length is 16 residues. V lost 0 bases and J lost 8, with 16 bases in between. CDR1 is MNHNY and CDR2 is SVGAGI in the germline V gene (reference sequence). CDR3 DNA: TGTGCCAGCAGTTACTCGAGCGGGGCCTTTGGGGAAAAACTGTTTTTT. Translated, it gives CASSYSSGAFGEKLFF.

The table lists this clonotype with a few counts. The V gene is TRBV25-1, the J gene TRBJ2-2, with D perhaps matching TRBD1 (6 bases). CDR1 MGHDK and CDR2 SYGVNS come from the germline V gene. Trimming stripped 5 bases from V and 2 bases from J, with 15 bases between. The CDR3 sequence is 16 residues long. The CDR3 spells CASSLGEQGNTGELFF. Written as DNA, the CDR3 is TGTGCCAGCAGTTTGGGGGAACAGGGAAACACCGGGGAGCTGTTTTTT.

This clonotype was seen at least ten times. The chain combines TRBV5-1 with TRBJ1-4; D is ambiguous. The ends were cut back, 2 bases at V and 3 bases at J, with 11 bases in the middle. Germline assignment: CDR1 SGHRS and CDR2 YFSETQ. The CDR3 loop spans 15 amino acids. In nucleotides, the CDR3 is TGCGCCAGCAGCTTCTCCGGGCGGGCTAATGAAAAACTGTTTTTT. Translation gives CASSFSGRANEKLFF.

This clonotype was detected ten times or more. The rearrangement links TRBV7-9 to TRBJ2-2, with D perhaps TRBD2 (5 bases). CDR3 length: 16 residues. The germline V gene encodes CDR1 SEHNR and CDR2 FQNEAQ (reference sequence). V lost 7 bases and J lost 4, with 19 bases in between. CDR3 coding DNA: TGTGCCAGCAACCCCGAAGCTAGCCTAAGCACCGGGGAGCTGTTTTTT. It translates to CASNPEASLSTGELFF.

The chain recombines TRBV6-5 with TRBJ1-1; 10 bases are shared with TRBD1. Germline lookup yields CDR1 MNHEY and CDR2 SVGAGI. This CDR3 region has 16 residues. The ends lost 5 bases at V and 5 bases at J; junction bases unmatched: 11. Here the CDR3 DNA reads TGTGCCAGCAGTAGGACAATAGGACAGGGGGGAACTGAAGCTTTCTTT. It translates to CASSRTIGQGGTEAFF.

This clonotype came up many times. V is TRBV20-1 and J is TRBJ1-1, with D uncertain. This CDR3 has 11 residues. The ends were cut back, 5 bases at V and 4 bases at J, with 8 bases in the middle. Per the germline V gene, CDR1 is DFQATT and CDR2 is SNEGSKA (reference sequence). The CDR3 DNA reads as TGCAGTGCTGATCGGGGCACTGAAGCTTTCTTT. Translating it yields CSADRGTEAFF.

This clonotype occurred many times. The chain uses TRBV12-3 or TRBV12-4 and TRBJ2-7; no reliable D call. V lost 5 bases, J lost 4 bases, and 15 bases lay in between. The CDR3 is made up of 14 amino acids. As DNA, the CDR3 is TGTGCCAGCAGTCTCGGGTCGGTTGTGTACGAGCAGTACTTC. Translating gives CASSLGSVVYEQYF.

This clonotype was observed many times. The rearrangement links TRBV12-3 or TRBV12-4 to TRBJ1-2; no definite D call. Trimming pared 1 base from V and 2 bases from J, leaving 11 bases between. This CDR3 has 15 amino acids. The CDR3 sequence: CASSLGVGWNYGYTF. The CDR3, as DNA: TGTGCCAGCAGTTTAGGGGTAGGGTGGAACTATGGCTACACCTTC.

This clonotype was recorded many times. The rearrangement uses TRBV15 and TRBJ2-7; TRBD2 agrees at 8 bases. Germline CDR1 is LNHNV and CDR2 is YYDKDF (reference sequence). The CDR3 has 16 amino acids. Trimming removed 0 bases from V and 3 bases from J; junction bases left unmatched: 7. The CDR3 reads CATSREGGGLDYEQYF. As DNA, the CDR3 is TGTGCCACCAGCAGAGAAGGCGGGGGGTTAGACTACGAGCAGTACTTC.

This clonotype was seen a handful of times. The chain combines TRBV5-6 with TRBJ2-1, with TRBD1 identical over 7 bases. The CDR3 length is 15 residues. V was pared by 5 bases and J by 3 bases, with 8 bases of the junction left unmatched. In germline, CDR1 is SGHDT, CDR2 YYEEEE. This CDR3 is CASSYRDRLYNEQFF. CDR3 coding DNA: TGTGCCAGCAGTTACCGGGACAGACTCTACAATGAGCAGTTCTTC.

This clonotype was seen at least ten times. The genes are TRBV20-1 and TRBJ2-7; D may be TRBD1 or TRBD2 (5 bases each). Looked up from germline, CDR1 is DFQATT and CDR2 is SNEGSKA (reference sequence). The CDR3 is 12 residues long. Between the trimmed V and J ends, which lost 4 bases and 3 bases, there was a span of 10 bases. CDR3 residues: CSAKRGVYEQYF. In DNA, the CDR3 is TGCAGTGCTAAAAGGGGAGTCTACGAGCAGTACTTC.

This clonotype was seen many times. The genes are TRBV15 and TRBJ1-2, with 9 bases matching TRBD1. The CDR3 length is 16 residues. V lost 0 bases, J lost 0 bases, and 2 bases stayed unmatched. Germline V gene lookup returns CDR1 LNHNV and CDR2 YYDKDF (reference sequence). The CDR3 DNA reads TGTGCCACCAGCAGAGACCGACAGGGGGCTAACTATGGCTACACCTTC. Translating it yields CATSRDRQGANYGYTF. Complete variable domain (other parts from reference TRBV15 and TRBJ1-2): DAMVIQNPRYQVTQFGKPVTLSCSQTLNHNVMYWYQQKSSQAPKLLFHYYDKDFNNEADTPDNFQSRRPNTSFCFLDIRSPGLGDTAMYLCATSRDRQGANYGYTFGSGTRLTVV.

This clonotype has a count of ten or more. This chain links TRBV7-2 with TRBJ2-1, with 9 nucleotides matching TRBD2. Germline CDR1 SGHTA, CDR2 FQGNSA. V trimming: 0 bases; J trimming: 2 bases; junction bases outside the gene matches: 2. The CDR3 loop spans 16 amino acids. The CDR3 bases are TGTGCCAGCAGCTTAGCGTCTAGCGGGACCTACAATGAGCAGTTCTTC. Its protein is CASSLASSGTYNEQFF.

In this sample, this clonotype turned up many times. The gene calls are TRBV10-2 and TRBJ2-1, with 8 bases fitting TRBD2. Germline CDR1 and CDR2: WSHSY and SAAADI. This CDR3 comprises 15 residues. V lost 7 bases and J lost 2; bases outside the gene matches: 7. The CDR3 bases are TGCGCCAGCAAGGCGGCGGGGGGAACCTACAATGAGCAGTTCTTC. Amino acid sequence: CASKAAGGTYNEQFF.

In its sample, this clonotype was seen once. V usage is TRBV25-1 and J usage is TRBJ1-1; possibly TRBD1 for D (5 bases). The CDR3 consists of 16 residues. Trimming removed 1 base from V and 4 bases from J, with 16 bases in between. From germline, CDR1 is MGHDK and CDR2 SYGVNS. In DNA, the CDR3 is TGTGCCAGCAGTGAATTGTTCCCAGGGTCGGGCACTGAAGCTTTCTTT. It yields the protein CASSELFPGSGTEAFF.

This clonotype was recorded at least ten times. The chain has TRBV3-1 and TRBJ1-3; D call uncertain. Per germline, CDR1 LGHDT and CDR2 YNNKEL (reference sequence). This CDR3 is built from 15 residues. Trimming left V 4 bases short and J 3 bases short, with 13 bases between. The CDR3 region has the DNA TGTGCCAGCAGCCCCGATCGGGCCGGTGGAAACACCATATATTTT. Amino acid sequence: CASSPDRAGGNTIYF.

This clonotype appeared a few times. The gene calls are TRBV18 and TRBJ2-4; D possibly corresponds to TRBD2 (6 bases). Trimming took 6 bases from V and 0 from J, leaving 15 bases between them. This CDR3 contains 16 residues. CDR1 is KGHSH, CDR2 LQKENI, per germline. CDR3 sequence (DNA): TGTGCCAGCTCCTCACGGGGGACCTTAGCCAAAAACATTCAGTACTTC. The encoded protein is CASSSRGTLAKNIQYF. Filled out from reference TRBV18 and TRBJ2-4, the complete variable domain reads NAGVMQNPRHLVRRRGQEARLRCSPMKGHSHVYWYRQLPEEGLKFMVYLQKENIIDESGMPKERFSAEFPKEGPSILRIQQVVRGDSAAYFCASSSRGTLAKNIQYFGAGTRLSVL.

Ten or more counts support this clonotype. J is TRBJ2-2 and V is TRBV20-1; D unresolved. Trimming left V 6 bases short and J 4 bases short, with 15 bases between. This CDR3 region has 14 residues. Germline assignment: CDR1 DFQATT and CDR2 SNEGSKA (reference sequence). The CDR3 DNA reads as TGCAGTGCACCAGATTTCAGGCGCACCGGGGAGCTGTTTTTT. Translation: CSAPDFRRTGELFF.

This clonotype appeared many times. DNA for the CDR3: TGTGCCAGCACTTTCTCCGGGGGCGCGGACTATGGCTACACCTTC. It specifies CASTFSGGADYGYTF. V gene TRBV5-5 combines with J gene TRBJ1-2; weak D call: TRBD1 (6 bases). This CDR3 region has 15 residues. Trimming took off 6 bases at V and 3 bases at J, with 18 bases between the two ends. Germline V gene sequence: CDR1 SGHKS, CDR2 YYEKEE (reference sequence).